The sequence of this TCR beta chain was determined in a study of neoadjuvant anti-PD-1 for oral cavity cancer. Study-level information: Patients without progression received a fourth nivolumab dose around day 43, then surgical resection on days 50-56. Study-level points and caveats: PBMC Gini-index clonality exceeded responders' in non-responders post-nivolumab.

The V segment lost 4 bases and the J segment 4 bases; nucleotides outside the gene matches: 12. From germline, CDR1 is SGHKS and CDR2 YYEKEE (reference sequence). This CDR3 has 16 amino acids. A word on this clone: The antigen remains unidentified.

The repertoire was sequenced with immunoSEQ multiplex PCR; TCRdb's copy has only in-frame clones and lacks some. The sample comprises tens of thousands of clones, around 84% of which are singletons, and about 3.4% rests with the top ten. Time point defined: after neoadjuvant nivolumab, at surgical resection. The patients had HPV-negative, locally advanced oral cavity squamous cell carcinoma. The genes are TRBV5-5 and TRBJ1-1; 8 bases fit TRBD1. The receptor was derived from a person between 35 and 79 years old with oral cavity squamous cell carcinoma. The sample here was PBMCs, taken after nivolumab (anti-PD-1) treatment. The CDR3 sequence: CASSPYYGQGGTEAFF. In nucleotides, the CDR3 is TGTGCCAGCAGCCCTTACTACGGACAGGGAGGCACTGAAGCTTTCTTT.